The 8 T cell receptor beta chains presented below share a single source sample, sequenced in a study of cytotoxic CD8 clonotypes in ibrutinib-treated CLL. Sequenced by immunoSEQ multiplex PCR; TCRdb stores in-frame clones only, minus some. The sample consists of about 150,000 clones, 70% to 80% of them appearing once. The source was PBMCs, collected after 24 months of ibrutinib treatment. Receptor source: a human donor with chronic lymphocytic leukemia.

The chain employs TRBV6-1 and TRBJ2-1, with 9 bases identical to TRBD2. The CDR3 runs to 15 residues. V lost 2 bases and J lost 5; bases outside the gene matches: 4. Germline V gene lookup returns CDR1 MNHNS and CDR2 SASEGT. CDR3 nucleotides: TGTGCCAGCAGTGAACTAGCGGGAAGAAACAATGAGCAGTTCTTC. This encodes CASSELAGRNNEQFF.

The chain couples TRBV6-5 to TRBJ2-1, with no clear D. CDR1 and CDR2 (germline): MNHEY, SVGAGI. Trimming took 7 bases from V and 0 from J, leaving 10 bases between them. CDR3 length: 14 residues. The CDR3 sequence: CASTDSSSYNEQFF. The CDR3 region has the DNA TGTGCCAGCACCGACTCGAGCTCCTACAATGAGCAGTTCTTC.

J is TRBJ1-3 and V is TRBV28, with 7 nucleotides matching TRBD1. This CDR3 is built from 15 residues. CDR1 and CDR2 (germline): MDHEN, SYDVKM. The junction had 5 bases not matched to a gene; V was cut back by 3 bases and J by 3 bases. CDR3 amino acids: CASSLGGGYGNTIYF. The CDR3 DNA follows: TGTGCCAGCAGTTTGGGAGGGGGCTATGGAAACACCATATATTTT.

The chain links TRBV27 to TRBJ2-4, with D possibly being TRBD1 (5 bases). The germline V gene has CDR1 MNHEY and CDR2 SMNVEV (reference sequence). V shed 0 bases and J shed 6 bases, with 15 bases lying between them. The CDR3 spans 16 residues. This CDR3 reads CASSLSPGISGNIQYF. DNA of the CDR3: TGTGCCAGCAGTTTATCGCCAGGGATCTCGGGAAACATTCAGTACTTC.

The chain joins TRBV6-5 to TRBJ2-7, with D maybe TRBD2 (5 bases). The CDR3 has 14 amino acids. Germline V lookup: CDR1 MNHEY, CDR2 SVGAGI. Trimming took off 6 bases at V and 5 bases at J, with 17 bases between the two ends. The DNA of the CDR3 is TGTGCCAGCAGGCCGACGGACTTACGGGACGAGCAGTACTTC. This translates into CASRPTDLRDEQYF.

The gene calls are TRBV7-2 and TRBJ1-2; 8 bases match TRBD1. CDR3 size: 13 residues. The trim removed 7 bases at V and 6 bases at J, leaving 7 bases unmatched. Germline V CDR1 and CDR2: SGHTA, FQGNSA. This chain's CDR3 is CASNLDRGHGYTF. The DNA of the CDR3 is TGTGCCAGCAACCTCGACAGGGGCCATGGCTACACCTTC.

The chain has TRBV28 and TRBJ2-5; maybe TRBD2 (5 bases). Germline V gene lookup returns CDR1 MDHEN and CDR2 SYDVKM. V lost 5 bases and J 1 base, leaving 26 bases between the germline ends. This CDR3 has 19 amino acids. The CDR3 loop is CASSPLGMGPDYLQETQYF. The CDR3 DNA reads as TGTGCCAGCAGTCCCCTCGGCATGGGCCCCGACTACCTCCAAGAGACCCAGTACTTC.

This clone was detected only a few times. This sequence joins TRBV5-1 and TRBJ2-7, with TRBD1 matching over 7 bases. The V segment lost 4 bases and the J segment 2 bases; nucleotides outside the gene matches: 9. The germline CDR1 and CDR2 sequences are SGHRS and YFSETQ. The CDR3 has 15 amino acids. The CDR3 is CASSPTGTAAYEQYF. The CDR3 DNA reads TGCGCCAGCAGCCCCACCGGGACAGCGGCCTACGAGCAGTACTTC.